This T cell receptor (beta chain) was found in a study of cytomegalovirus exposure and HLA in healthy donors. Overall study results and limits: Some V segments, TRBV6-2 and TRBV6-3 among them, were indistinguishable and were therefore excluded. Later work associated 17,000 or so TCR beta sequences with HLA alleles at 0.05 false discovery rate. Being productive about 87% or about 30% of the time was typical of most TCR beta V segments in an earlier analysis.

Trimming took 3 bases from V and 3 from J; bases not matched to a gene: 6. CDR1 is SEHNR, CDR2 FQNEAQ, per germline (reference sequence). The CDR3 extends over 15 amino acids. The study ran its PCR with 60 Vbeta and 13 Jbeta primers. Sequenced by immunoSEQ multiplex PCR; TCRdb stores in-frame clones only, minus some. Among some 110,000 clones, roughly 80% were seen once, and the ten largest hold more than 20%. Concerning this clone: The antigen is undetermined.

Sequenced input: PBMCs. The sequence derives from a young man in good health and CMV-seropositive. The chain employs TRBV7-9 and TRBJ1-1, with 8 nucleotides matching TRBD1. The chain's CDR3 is CASSFGQGWDTEAFF. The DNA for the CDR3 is TGTGCCAGCAGCTTCGGACAGGGATGGGACACTGAAGCTTTCTTT.